The 17 T cell receptor beta chains below all came from one sample that was sequenced in a study of early T cells in non-severe SARS-CoV-2 infection. TCRdb reanalysed the 5' RACE reads using MiXCR and keeps one entry per CDR3 protein. Among roughly 83,000 distinct CDR3 sequences listed, more than 10% were seen once. Specimen: whole blood, collected at baseline. These TCRs come from an adult who was a healthcare worker with PCR-confirmed SARS-CoV-2 infection or an uninfected control (not recorded which).

There are many counts of this clonotype. V usage is TRBV7-2 and J usage is TRBJ1-1; D not certain. The CDR3 has 13 residues. The germline V gene has CDR1 SGHTA and CDR2 FQGNSA. Between the trimmed V and J ends, which lost 2 bases and 0 bases, there was a span of 4 bases. The CDR3 reads CASSLYMNTEAFF. The CDR3 DNA is TGTGCCAGCAGCTTATATATGAACACTGAAGCTTTCTTT.

The rearrangement joins TRBV20-1 to TRBJ2-1, with D possibly matching TRBD2 (6 bases). V was pared by 2 bases and J by 6 bases, with 17 bases between. The CDR3 has 15 residues. Germline CDR1 and CDR2: DFQATT and SNEGSKA (reference sequence). As DNA, the CDR3 is TGCAGTGCTAGACTTCGGGACTTCCGTCCCAATGAGCAGTTCTTC. It encodes CSARLRDFRPNEQFF.

This clonotype showed up many times. CDR3 DNA sequence: TGTGCCTGGAGTGGCCTAGCGGGAGTGAACAATGAGCAGTTCTTC. Translation gives CAWSGLAGVNNEQFF. The chain carries TRBV30 and TRBJ2-1, with 10 bases aligning to TRBD2. This CDR3 region has 15 residues. Trimming took 1 base from V and 5 from J; bases not matched to a gene: 5. CDR1 is GTSNPN and CDR2 is SVGIG in the germline V gene (reference sequence).

This rearrangement joins TRBV5-1 to TRBJ1-2, with 11 nucleotides matching TRBD1. The CDR3 runs 14 residues. Germline lookup yields CDR1 SGHRS and CDR2 YFSETQ. V trimming: 0 bases; J trimming: 8 bases; junction bases outside the gene matches: 3. Here the CDR3 DNA reads TGCGCCAGCAGCTTGGGGACAGGGGGCTTAGGCTACACCTTC. It is translated as CASSLGTGGLGYTF.

This sequence joins TRBV24-1 and TRBJ1-3; D is undetermined. Trimming removed 7 bases at V and 5 bases at J, with 20 bases between. In germline, CDR1 is KGHDR, CDR2 SFDVKD. The CDR3 has 16 amino acids. CDR3 bases: TGTGCCACCAGAAGAGGCCAGGCCATGGATCGAAACACCATATATTTT. Residues: CATRRGQAMDRNTIYF.

There are a few counts of this clonotype. This chain uses TRBV7-9 with TRBJ2-7; TRBD2 matches 7 bases. The CDR3 contains 13 residues. V lost 0 bases to trimming and J lost 5 bases; unmatched junction nucleotides: 1. The germline V gene has CDR1 SEHNR and CDR2 FQNEAQ (reference sequence). The CDR3 DNA is TGTGCCAGCAGCTTAGCCGGGAGGAACGAGCAGTACTTC. Residues: CASSLAGRNEQYF. The full variable domain, its missing parts supplied by reference TRBV7-9 and TRBJ2-7, is DTGVSQNPRHKITKRGQNVTFRCDPISEHNRLYWYRQTLGQGPEFLTYFQNEAQLEKSRLLSDRFSAERPKGSFSTLEIQRTEQGDSAMYLCASSLAGRNEQYFGPGTRLTVT.

Many counts were recorded for this clonotype. The genes are TRBV7-2 and TRBJ1-1, with D hard to call. This CDR3 contains 19 residues. V was pared by 1 base and J by 3 bases, with 24 bases between. Looked up from germline, CDR1 is SGHTA and CDR2 is FQGNSA. This CDR3 reads CASSLGSGRWTGPDTEAFF. CDR3 coding DNA: TGTGCCAGCAGCTTAGGGTCAGGTCGGTGGACGGGCCCCGACACTGAAGCTTTCTTT.

The chain has TRBV2 and TRBJ2-1; D possibly corresponds to TRBD2 (5 bases). The germline V gene encodes CDR1 SNHLY and CDR2 FYNNEI. The CDR3 runs 13 residues. The V gene lost 6 bases and the J gene lost 9 bases, with 15 bases spanning the gap. CDR3 nucleotide sequence: TGTGCCAGCAGCCTCCCGGGGTTGGGTGAGCAGTTCTTC. Its protein product is CASSLPGLGEQFF.

This clonotype was recorded at least ten times. This sequence joins TRBV5-1 and TRBJ2-5; TRBD2 matches at 14 bases. The germline CDR1 and CDR2 sequences are SGHRS and YFSETQ. The CDR3 consists of 15 residues. Unmatched junction bases numbered 1, after V lost 1 base and J lost 5 bases. CDR3 sequence: CASSLRTSGGETQYF. In DNA, the CDR3 is TGCGCCAGCAGCTTGAGGACTAGCGGGGGGGAGACCCAGTACTTC.

V and J are TRBV9 and TRBJ1-1; D not resolved. The V end was cut by 0 bases, the J end by 0 bases, with 15 bases between. CDR1 and CDR2 (germline): SGDLS, YYNGEE. CDR3 length equals 17 residues. CDR3 protein: CASSVGPVGRMNTEAFF. Written as DNA, the CDR3 is TGTGCCAGCAGCGTAGGCCCGGTAGGTCGTATGAACACTGAAGCTTTCTTT.

By sample share, this clonotype is large. The chain uses TRBV29-1 and TRBJ2-3, with D perhaps TRBD1 or TRBD2 (5 bases each). The CDR3 runs 13 residues. The V and J ends lost 1 base and 0 bases respectively, with 5 bases between them. CDR1 and CDR2 from the germline V gene are SQVTM and ANQGSEA. The chain's CDR3 is CSVEGGSTDTQYF. The CDR3 bases are TGCAGCGTTGAAGGGGGGAGCACAGATACGCAGTATTTT.

This clonotype was recorded a few times. This chain links TRBV20-1 with TRBJ2-3; D not certain. The CDR3 is 13 amino acids. Germline V gene sequence: CDR1 DFQATT, CDR2 SNEGSKA (reference sequence). Trimming removed 3 bases from V and 4 bases from J, with 11 bases in between. CDR3 coding DNA: TGCAGTGCTAGTCTGGTGGTCGCAGATACGCAGTATTTT. Protein sequence: CSASLVVADTQYF.

There are a few counts of this clonotype. The V call is TRBV30, the J call TRBJ1-1; D call uncertain. This CDR3 region has 12 residues. Germline V gene sequence: CDR1 GTSNPN, CDR2 SVGIG (reference sequence). V was trimmed by 3 bases and J by 1 base, leaving 6 bases between them. For the CDR3, the DNA is TGTGCCTGGAGAGCCGGGAACACTGAAGCTTTCTTT. Translated: CAWRAGNTEAFF.

In its sample, this clonotype was seen many times. An end of the junction differs from the germline gene, which may be a read error. This sequence joins TRBV12-3 or TRBV12-4 and TRBJ2-7; D call uncertain. The CDR3 is made up of 11 amino acids. The CDR3 spells CASTLGTEQYF. CDR3 in DNA: TGTGCCAGCACTTTAGGCACCGAGCAGTACTTC.

This clonotype was observed a few times. This chain links TRBV19 with TRBJ1-3, with TRBD1 matching 7 bases. The CDR3 extends over 14 amino acids. The ends lost 5 bases at V and 6 bases at J; junction bases unmatched: 7. Germline lookup yields CDR1 LNHDA and CDR2 SQIVND (reference sequence). CDR3 protein: CASSLSGTANTIYF. CDR3 nucleotides: TGTGCCAGTAGTTTATCCGGGACAGCAAACACCATATATTTT. The entire variable domain, with the rest obtained from reference TRBV19 and TRBJ1-3, is as follows: DGGITQSPKYLFRKEGQNVTLSCEQNLNHDAMYWYRQDPGQGLRLIYYSQIVNDFQKGDIAEGYSVSREKKESFPLTVTSAQKNPTAFYLCASSLSGTANTIYFGEGSWLTVV.

This clonotype was detected a few times. The rearrangement links TRBV18 to TRBJ1-2; D gene uncertain. This CDR3 is built from 12 residues. V was trimmed by 1 base and J by 4 bases, leaving 4 bases between them. Germline CDR1 and CDR2: KGHSH and LQKENI. The CDR3 is CASSPHGYGYTF. The CDR3 nucleotides are TGTGCCAGCTCACCACACGGCTATGGCTACACCTTC.

The CDR3 region is CSVCQDRGRYEQYF. The CDR3 DNA reads TGCAGCGTTTGTCAGGACAGGGGGCGCTACGAGCAGTACTTC. The V call is TRBV29-1, the J call TRBJ2-7; TRBD1 aligns across 11 bases. The CDR3 extends over 14 amino acids. The V gene end was trimmed by 5 bases and the J gene end by 3 bases; junction bases not matched to a gene: 6. Germline CDR1 reads SQVTM; CDR2 reads ANQGSEA.